This T cell receptor (beta chain) was retrieved from a study of cytomegalovirus exposure and HLA in healthy donors. The wider study: Researchers previously reported finding fewer than 140 million unique TCR beta sequences from around 200 million T cells.

The donors were healthy bone marrow donors. In regard to this clone: Its antigen is not known.

This CDR3 contains 13 residues. The germline V gene encodes CDR1 SGHVS and CDR2 FQNEAQ. Trimming took off 6 bases at V and 4 bases at J, with 12 bases between the two ends. Researchers ran the PCR with 60 Vbeta and 13 Jbeta primers. Produced via immunoSEQ multiplex PCR; TCRdb's table is partial and in-frame only. The table lists roughly 190,000 clones, around 82% of them singletons, with approximately 1.8% in the top ten. Study results and limitations: A link between a missense DCLRE1C variant and TCR beta V- and J-gene trimming emerged from a later analysis. As was reported, the HLA-A and HLA-B alleles of most subjects were accurately predicted from TCR beta sequences.

Sequencing was done on a sample of PBMCs. The chain combines TRBV7-8 with TRBJ1-1, with D possibly being TRBD1 (6 bases). The source is a man aged 35-49 years in good health and CMV-seropositive. Here the CDR3 DNA reads TGTGCCAGCAGACAGGGACTAGGCACTGAAGCTTTCTTT. Protein: CASRQGLGTEAFF.